This T cell receptor (beta chain) was identified in a study of T-cell memory formation after mild COVID-19. This clonotype came up a few times. Its specificity is unknown. Study results and limitations: CD4+ clones that contracted lay mainly in CM and EM; CD8+ ones lay in EMRA.

Germline values: CDR1 MNHEY, CDR2 SVGAGI. The CDR3 totals 14 residues. Trimming shortened V by 8 bases and J by 5 bases, and 18 bases separated the two germline ends. Using its own MiXCR run on the 5' RACE reads, TCRdb lists one record per CDR3 protein. Altogether 95,000 to 120,000 distinct CDR3 sequences are present, 15% to 20% being singletons, with the ten largest covering about 6%. The sequence was obtained from a man between 18 and 35 years old who had mild COVID-19 (a few samples of this study predate the infection). Cell type and time point are not known. Input material: PBMCs or a T cell subset sorted from them (not recorded which). V and J are TRBV6-5 and TRBJ2-5; maybe TRBD2 (5 bases). CDR3 nucleotide sequence: TGTGCCAGCCGAAAAGGGCTAGCTGCTGAGACCCAGTACTTC. Its translation: CASRKGLAAETQYF.